The sequence of this T cell receptor beta chain was determined in a study of cytomegalovirus exposure and HLA in healthy donors. V was trimmed by 4 bases and J by 4 bases, leaving 8 bases between them. Germline loops: CDR1 SGDLS, CDR2 YYNGEE. The CDR3 spans 12 residues. Method: immunoSEQ multiplex PCR; TCRdb's copy keeps in-frame clones and lacks some. The sample contains 99,000 or so clones, more than 85% of which appear only once. The chain has TRBV9 and TRBJ1-2; D ambiguous. The receptor was derived from a young woman in good health and CMV-seropositive. Sequencing was carried out using PBMCs. Here the CDR3 reads CASSPSGYGYTF. CDR3 bases: TGTGCCAGCAGCCCTTCGGGCTATGGCTACACCTTC. Combining the CDR3 with reference TRBV9 and TRBJ1-2 gives the whole variable domain DSGVTQTPKHLITATGQRVTLRCSPRSGDLSVYWYQQSLDQGLQFLIQYYNGEERAKGNILERFSAQQFPDLHSELNLSSLELGDSALYFCASSPSGYGYTFGSGTRLTVV.